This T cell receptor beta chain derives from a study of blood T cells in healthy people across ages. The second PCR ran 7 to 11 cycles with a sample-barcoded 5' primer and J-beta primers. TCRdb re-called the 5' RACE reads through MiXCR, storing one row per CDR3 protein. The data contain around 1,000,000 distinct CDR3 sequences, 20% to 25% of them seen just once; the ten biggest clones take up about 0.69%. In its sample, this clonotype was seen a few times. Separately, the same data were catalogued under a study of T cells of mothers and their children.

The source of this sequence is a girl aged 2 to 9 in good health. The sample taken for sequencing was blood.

DNA of the CDR3: TGTGCCAGCAGTGAGAGCCTCGGACAGGGGACAAGTACAGATACGCAGTATTTT. Translating gives CASSESLGQGTSTDTQYF. The V gene is TRBV25-1, the J gene TRBJ2-3, with TRBD1 identical over 9 bases. The CDR3 is made up of 18 amino acids. J gave up 3 bases and V 3 bases, and 13 bases lay outside the gene matches. Per the germline V gene, CDR1 is MGHDK and CDR2 is SYGVNS. Based on the CDR3 plus reference TRBV25-1 and TRBJ2-3, the full variable domain is EADIYQTPRYLVIGTGKKITLECSQTMGHDKMYWYQQDPGMELHLIHYSYGVNSTEKGDLSSESTVSRIRTEHFPLTLESARPSHTSQYLCASSESLGQGTSTDTQYFGPGTRLTVL.